Sequencing of this T cell receptor beta chain was carried out in a study of blood T cell repertoires in COVID-19. In the study overall: Sources were T cells, B-cell-depleted T cells, or PBMCs; the material itself was cDNA or gDNA.

V lost 2 bases, J lost 4 bases, and 15 bases stayed unmatched. The CDR3 covers 19 residues. In germline, CDR1 is LNHDA, CDR2 SQIVND (reference sequence). Method: immunoSEQ multiplex PCR; TCRdb's copy keeps in-frame clones and lacks some. The sample includes some 100,000 clones, more than 80% of them seen just once. The TCR comes from a human donor in a cohort sampled during active COVID-19. The source material was peripheral blood. The genes are TRBV19 and TRBJ2-3, with TRBD2 matching 10 bases. The chain's CDR3 is CASSILGGTSVQPADTQYF. The CDR3 DNA is TGTGCCAGTAGTATATTAGGAGGGACTAGCGTCCAACCCGCAGATACGCAGTATTTT.